This T cell receptor (beta chain) was obtained from a study of T cells in Graves' hyperthyroidism and ophthalmopathy. Findings and limits, study-wide: Ophthalmopathy stood apart from stable hyperthyroidism in a 13 V-J model.

This clonotype occurred a few times. Its antigen remains unknown. Researchers amplified the TCR beta CDR3 regions from RNA transcripts. The TCR CDR3 was amplified in a first-round RT-PCR using the HTBI primer set. MiXCR, applied by TCRdb to the multiplex PCR reads, yields one record per CDR3 protein. Found here are roughly 420,000 distinct CDR3 sequences, less than 20% of them singletons; the top ten hold approximately 14%. V was clipped by 0 bases and J by 0 bases, with 6 bases between them. The germline V gene has CDR1 DFQATT and CDR2 SNEGSKA (reference sequence). The CDR3 has 14 residues. Clinicians diagnosed patients from clinical symptoms, serum thyroxine and TRAb, thyroid ultrasound and orbital computed tomography.

The source material was blood. This chain connects TRBV20-1 to TRBJ2-4; D not certain. The clonotype was recovered from a woman under 30 with Graves' hyperthyroidism. The CDR3 nucleotides are TGCAGTGCTAGAGATTTTGTAGCCAAAAACATTCAGTACTTC. This encodes CSARDFVAKNIQYF.